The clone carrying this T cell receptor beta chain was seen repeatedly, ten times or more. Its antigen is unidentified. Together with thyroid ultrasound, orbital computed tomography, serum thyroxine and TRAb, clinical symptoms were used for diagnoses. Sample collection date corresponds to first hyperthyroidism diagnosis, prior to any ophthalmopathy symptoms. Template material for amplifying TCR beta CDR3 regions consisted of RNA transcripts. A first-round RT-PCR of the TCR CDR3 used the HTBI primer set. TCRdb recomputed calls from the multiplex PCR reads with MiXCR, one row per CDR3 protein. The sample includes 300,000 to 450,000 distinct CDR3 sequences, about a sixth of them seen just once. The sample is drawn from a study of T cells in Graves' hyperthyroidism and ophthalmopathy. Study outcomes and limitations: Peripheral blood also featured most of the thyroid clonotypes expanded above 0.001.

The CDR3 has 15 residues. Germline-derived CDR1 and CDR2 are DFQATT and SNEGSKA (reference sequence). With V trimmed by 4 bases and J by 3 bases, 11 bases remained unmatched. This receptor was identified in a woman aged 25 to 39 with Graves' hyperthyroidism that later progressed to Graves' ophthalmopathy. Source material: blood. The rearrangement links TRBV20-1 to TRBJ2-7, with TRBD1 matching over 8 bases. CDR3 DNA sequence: TGCAGTGCTAAGCAATTAGGACAGGGTGGCTACGAGCAGTACTTC. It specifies CSAKQLGQGGYEQYF.